Listed below are T cell receptor beta chains from one sample, sequenced in a study of blood T cell repertoires in COVID-19. Assay used: immunoSEQ multiplex PCR; TCRdb lists only in-frame clones, some missing. Here the sample spans about 100,000 clones, 80% being singletons. The sample was peripheral blood. The receptors originated from a woman between 65 and 79 years old with acute or convalescent COVID-19. Both conserved end residues are part of each CDR3. A D gene is named only where the DNA matches it firmly. For some rows the clone size is stated as once, few or many, or as a class when expanded; others skip it.

>NA|14|NA|TRBV4-3|TRBJ2-1
CASSRGRAYNEQFF
TGCGCCAGCTCAAGAGGGCGCGCCTACAATGAGCAGTTCTTC
>NA|13|NA|TRBV5-5|TRBJ1-4
CASSGATNEKLFF
TGTGCTAGCAGTGGAGCAACTAATGAAAAACTGTTTTTT
>NA|14|NA|TRBV6-1|TRBJ1-2
CASSEGNRAYGYTF
TGTGCCAGCAGTGAAGGGAACAGGGCCTATGGCTACACCTTC
>NA|12|NA|TRBV6-5|TRBJ2-3
CASTGVSDTQYF
TGTGCCAGCACAGGGGTCTCAGATACGCAGTATTTT
>NA|14|NA|TRBV6-1|TRBJ2-1
CASSERPEGDEQFF
TGTGCCAGCAGTGAAAGACCCGAGGGCGATGAGCAGTTCTTC
>NA|16|TRBD1|TRBV18|TRBJ2-3
CASSPVRTGATDTQYF
TGTGCCAGCTCACCAGTGCGGACAGGGGCAACAGATACGCAGTATTTT
>NA|15|TRBD1|TRBV6-4|TRBJ2-3
CASRASQGGTDTQYF
TGTGCCAGCAGGGCCTCACAGGGGGGCACAGATACGCAGTATTTT
>NA|14|NA|TRBV19|TRBJ1-1
CASSYGEMNTEAFF
TGTGCCAGTAGTTACGGGGAGATGAACACTGAAGCTTTCTTT
>medium-sized|12|NA|TRBV30|TRBJ1-1
CAWRGGAAEAFF
TGTGCCTGGCGCGGGGGAGCGGCTGAAGCTTTCTTT
>NA|17|TRBD2|TRBV5-4|TRBJ2-5
CASSLAVGLGRGETQYF
TGTGCCAGCAGCTTGGCCGTAGGCCTAGGGAGGGGAGAGACCCAGTACTTC
>NA|18|TRBD2|TRBV4-3|TRBJ2-3
CASSQGRTSGGARDTQYF
TGCGCCAGCAGCCAGGGGCGGACTAGCGGGGGGGCAAGAGATACGCAGTATTTT
>few|15|NA|TRBV5-4|TRBJ1-6
CASSLVGGYNSPLHF
TGTGCCAGCAGCTTGGTGGGGGGCTATAATTCACCCCTCCACTTT
>NA|14|TRBD1|TRBV7-2|TRBJ1-5
CASSARQGGQPQHF
TGTGCCAGCAGCGCCCGACAGGGCGGGCAGCCCCAGCATTTT
>NA|15|TRBD1|TRBV27|TRBJ1-2
CASIKTGGSNYGYTF
TGTGCCAGCATTAAAACAGGGGGCTCTAACTATGGCTACACCTTC
>NA|15|NA|TRBV27|TRBJ1-4
CASSHHRVEAEKLFF
TGTGCCAGCAGTCACCACAGGGTTGAGGCTGAAAAACTGTTTTTT
>NA|18|NA|TRBV7-9|TRBJ1-5
CASSLVSATTVSNQPQHF
TGTGCCAGCAGCTTAGTTTCAGCAACAACAGTTAGCAATCAGCCCCAGCATTTT
>once|14|NA|TRBV7-9|TRBJ1-1
CASRAQTANTEAFF
TGTGCCAGCCGTGCCCAGACAGCGAACACTGAAGCTTTCTTT
>once|14|TRBD1|TRBV10-3|TRBJ2-3
CAIMGQGAQDTQYF
TGTGCCATCATGGGACAGGGCGCACAAGATACGCAGTATTTT
>NA|13|NA|TRBV19|TRBJ2-7
CASTEGVTYEQYF
TGTGCCAGCACCGAAGGAGTAACCTACGAGCAGTACTTC
>NA|14|TRBD1|TRBV19|TRBJ1-1
CASITEGTGSKAFF
TGTGCCAGTATCACCGAGGGGACAGGGTCGAAAGCTTTCTTT
>NA|13|NA|TRBV6-2/TRBV6-3|TRBJ1-5
CASSSLLLGAQHF
TGTGCCAGCAGTTCCCTACTTCTTGGAGCCCAGCATTTT
>few|12|NA|TRBV12-3/TRBV12-4|TRBJ1-2
CASSSDSYGYTF
TGTGCCAGCAGTTCAGACTCCTATGGCTACACCTTC
>NA|14|NA|TRBV2|TRBJ2-3
CASIKIASTDTQYF
TGTGCCAGCATTAAAATAGCTAGCACAGATACGCAGTATTTT
>NA|12|NA|TRBV6-5|TRBJ2-1
CASTPQRIEQFF
TGTGCCAGCACCCCTCAGCGGATTGAGCAGTTCTTC
>NA|12|NA|TRBV3-1/TRBV3-2|TRBJ2-3
CASSHTADTQYF
TGTGCCAGCAGCCATACAGCAGATACGCAGTATTTT
>NA|12|NA|TRBV29-1|TRBJ2-5
CSVGRAGETQYF
TGCAGCGTTGGCAGGGCAGGAGAGACCCAGTACTTC
>NA|11|NA|TRBV20-1|TRBJ2-3
CSAQSTDTQYF
TGCAGTGCTCAAAGCACAGATACGCAGTATTTT